This TCR beta chain was retrieved from a study of vaccination and CD4 T cells after COVID-19. Turning to the study itself: Convalescent patients were SARS-CoV-2 positive by nasal swab PCR; fewer than 10 mild, one severe. Study findings and constraints: For convalescent patients, a median about 90% of reactive clones surfaced exclusively after vaccination.

V shed 1 base, J shed 4 bases, and the junction held 4 bases outside the gene matches. The germline V gene has CDR1 SGHRS and CDR2 YFSETQ. This CDR3 is 15 amino acids long. Sequenced with the Oncomine TCR Beta short-read assay was DNA taken from cultured CD4+ T cells. TCRdb fed the PCR reads into MiXCR, producing one record per CDR3 protein. In the table there are 3,500 to 4,500 distinct CDR3 sequences, around a sixth of which are singletons. As to this clonotype: Its antigen is undetermined.

Noted treatment: roughly 11-day PBMC culture with coronavirus spike peptide pools or control peptides (ViraFEST assay). ViraFEST sequenced TCRs after peptide-pool expansion of antigen-specific T cells. Sequencing input: CD4+ T cells from blood, cultured in vitro. V usage is TRBV5-1 and J usage is TRBJ2-7; 11 nucleotides agree with TRBD1. The TCR originated in a human donor who had recovered from COVID-19. CDR3 in amino acids: CASSLLGQGAYEQYF. In nucleotides, the CDR3 is TGCGCCAGCAGCTTGCTCGGACAGGGGGCATACGAGCAGTACTTC. Combining the CDR3 with reference TRBV5-1 and TRBJ2-7 gives the whole variable domain KAGVTQTPRYLIKTRGQQVTLSCSPISGHRSVSWYQQTPGQGLQFLFEYFSETQRNKGNFPGRFSGRQFSNSRSEMNVSTLELGDSALYLCASSLLGQGAYEQYFGPGTRLTVT.